These T cell receptor beta chains were read from a single sample in a study of molecular identifiers for immune sequencing clone quantification. Each CDR3 protein gets one entry after TCRdb re-called the PCR reads with MiXCR. The sample shows about 97,000 distinct CDR3 sequences, roughly a quarter of them seen only once. The material sequenced was naive CD8+ T cells from blood, with Jurkat cell RNA spiked in. The source is a human donor in good health. Some libraries in this study had Jurkat cell RNA spiked in. Both conserved end residues are part of each CDR3. Some rows mark clone size as missing; the rest say once, few, many or name a class of expanded clone.

>many|TRBV29-1
CSVVTGTNFNEQFF
>.|TRBV19
CASSIDQALPQHF
>few|TRBV12-3/TRBV12-4
CASSLPRQGTGNTIYF
>.|TRBV15
CATSRDRGVRADTQYF
>many|TRBV27
CASSTGLAGEGITGELFF
>.|TRBV28
CASSPPMRWQETQYF
>many|TRBV20-1
CSARIPSGELFF
>many|TRBV28
CASSTGTGGGQPQHF
>many|TRBV12-3/TRBV12-4
CASGPRRETQYF
>many|TRBV4-1
CASSQLKTGTGFAGELFF
>many|TRBV9
CASSDAGAGLQETQYF
>few|TRBV19
CASSNSPGHGNTIYF
>many|TRBV9
CASSVAETGLTGELFF
>many|TRBV7-9
CASRPGSSYEQYF
>few|TRBV29-1
CSVEGTSSYNEQFF
>many|TRBV29-1
CSVDPGETQYF
>medium-sized|TRBV7-9
CASSTRLASSTDTQYF
>many|TRBV5-1
CASSNLVGEGETQYF
>many|TRBV14
CASSHTQGSYTQYF
>many|TRBV30
CAWSASLEQYF
>many|TRBV20-1
CSARDRTQETQYF
>.|TRBV20-1
CSARNDISYEQYF
>many|TRBV6-1
CASSVVTGNQPQHF
>.|TRBV2
CAGGTAPGAHYEQYF
>.|TRBV5-6
CASSFSSNQPQHF
>medium-sized|TRBV7-2
CASSLEGIAATDTQYF
>.|TRBV27
CASRTNTEELFF
>.|TRBV6-2/TRBV6-3
CASSYAGQGRTEAFF
>.|TRBV27
CARGLLGGNEKLFF
>few|TRBV7-9
CASSLGSGAHTEAFF
>.|TRBV30
CAWSVYGGLAGEITDTQYF
>many|TRBV30
CACSPPSRGEKLFF
>many|TRBV4-1
CASSSVLTQPQHF
>many|TRBV4-3
CASSQGLSGYEQYF
>many|TRBV13
CASSAKGISGNTIYF
>many|TRBV7-9
CASSLGHSRTDTQYF
>many|TRBV27
CASSLSRLNEQFF
>.|TRBV7-8
CASSLELGTIYF
>many|TRBV20-1
CSASASNRRDEQYF
>.|TRBV6-5
CASSPISSYNSPLHF
>.|TRBV7-9
CASNRPAGESCEQYF
>many|TRBV20-1
CSARVLAEDTGYTF
>many|TRBV20-1
CSARDVVGTTDTQYF
>.|TRBV9
CASSPGSSEAFF
>.|TRBV20-1
CSASLGLAGGDTGELFF
>few|TRBV6-5
CASSAGTSGSLDTQYF
>many|TRBV7-2
CASSLGGSSSYEQYF
>.|TRBV4-1
CASSQGQRFQEPPYF
>many|TRBV6-5
CASSWGQGMAEQYF
>.|TRBV4-2
CAGSQDREVGNTICF
>.|TRBV29-1
CSVAGTANRYQETQYF
>.|TRBV11-3
CASSLDLTDNEQFF
>many|TRBV12-3/TRBV12-4
CASSPGQGAVNEQFF